Below, 2 T cell receptor beta chains from the same sample are listed, as sequenced in a study of cytomegalovirus exposure and HLA in healthy donors. Primers: 60 Vbeta forward and 13 Jbeta reverse. Sequencing was performed with immunoSEQ multiplex PCR; in TCRdb, only in-frame clones are kept and a portion is missing. The sample holds about 200,000 clones, roughly 80% seen once. What was sequenced was PBMCs. The receptors come from a man between 35 and 55 years old in good health and CMV-seronegative.

Notes on this clone: The junction differs from germline at one of its ends, possibly a read error. The chain carries TRBV9 and TRBJ1-1, with TRBD1 matching over 9 bases. The CDR3 consists of 15 residues. Germline CDR1 is SGDLS and CDR2 is YYNGEE. Here the CDR3 reads CAGSLRTGADTEAFF. DNA of the CDR3: TGTGCCGGCAGCCTACGGACAGGGGCGGACACTGAAGCTTTCTTT.

The chain combines TRBV27 with TRBJ2-7, with 10 bases matching TRBD2. This CDR3 comprises 16 residues. Germline loops: CDR1 MNHEY, CDR2 SMNVEV (reference sequence). V was pared by 0 bases and J by 1 base, with 3 bases of the junction left unmatched. The CDR3 reads CASSLSVAGGSYEQYF. In nucleotides, the CDR3 is TGTGCCAGCAGTTTATCGGTAGCGGGAGGATCCTACGAGCAGTACTTC.